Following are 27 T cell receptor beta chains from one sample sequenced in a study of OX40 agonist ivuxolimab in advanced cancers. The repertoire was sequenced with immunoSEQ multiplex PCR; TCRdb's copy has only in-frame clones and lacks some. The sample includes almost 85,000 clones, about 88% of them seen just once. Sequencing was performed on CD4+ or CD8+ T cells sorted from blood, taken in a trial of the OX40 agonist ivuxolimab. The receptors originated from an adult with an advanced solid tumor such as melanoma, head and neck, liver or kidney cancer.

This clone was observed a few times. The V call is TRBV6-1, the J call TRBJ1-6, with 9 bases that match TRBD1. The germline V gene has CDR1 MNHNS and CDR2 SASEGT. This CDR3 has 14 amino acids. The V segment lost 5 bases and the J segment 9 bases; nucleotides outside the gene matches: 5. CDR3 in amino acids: CASSWTGESSPLHF. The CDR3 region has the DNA TGTGCCAGCAGTTGGACAGGGGAATCTTCACCCCTCCACTTT.

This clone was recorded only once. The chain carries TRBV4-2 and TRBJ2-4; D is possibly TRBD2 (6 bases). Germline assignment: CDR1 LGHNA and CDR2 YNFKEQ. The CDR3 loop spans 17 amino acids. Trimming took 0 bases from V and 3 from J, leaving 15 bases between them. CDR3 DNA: TGTGCCAGCAGCCAAGAGGGAGCTTACGGGAGCAAAAACATTCAGTACTTC. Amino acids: CASSQEGAYGSKNIQYF.

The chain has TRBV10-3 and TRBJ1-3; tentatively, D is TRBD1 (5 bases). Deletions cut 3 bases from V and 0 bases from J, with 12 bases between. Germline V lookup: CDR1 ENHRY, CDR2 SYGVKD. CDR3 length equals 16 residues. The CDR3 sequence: CAISDGRDLSGNTIYF. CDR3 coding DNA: TGTGCCATCAGTGACGGCAGGGACCTCTCTGGAAACACCATATATTTT.

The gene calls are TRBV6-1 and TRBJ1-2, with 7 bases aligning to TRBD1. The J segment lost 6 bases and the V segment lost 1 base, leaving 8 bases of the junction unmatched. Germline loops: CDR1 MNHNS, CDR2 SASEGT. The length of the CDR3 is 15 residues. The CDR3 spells CASSEETGFAHGYTF. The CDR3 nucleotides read TGTGCCAGCAGTGAAGAGACAGGGTTTGCTCATGGCTACACCTTC.

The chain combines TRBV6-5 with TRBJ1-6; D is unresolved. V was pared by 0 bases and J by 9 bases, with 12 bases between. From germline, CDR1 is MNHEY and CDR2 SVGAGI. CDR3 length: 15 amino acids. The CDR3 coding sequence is TGTGCCAGCAGTTACTCGCCATTGACAAGTTCACCCCTCCACTTT. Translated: CASSYSPLTSSPLHF.

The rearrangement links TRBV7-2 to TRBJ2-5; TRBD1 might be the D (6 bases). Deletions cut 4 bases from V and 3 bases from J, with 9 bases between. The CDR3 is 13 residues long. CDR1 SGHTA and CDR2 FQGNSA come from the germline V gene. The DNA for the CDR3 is TGTGCCAGCAGCTCCCACAGGGAAGAGACCCAGTACTTC. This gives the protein CASSSHREETQYF.

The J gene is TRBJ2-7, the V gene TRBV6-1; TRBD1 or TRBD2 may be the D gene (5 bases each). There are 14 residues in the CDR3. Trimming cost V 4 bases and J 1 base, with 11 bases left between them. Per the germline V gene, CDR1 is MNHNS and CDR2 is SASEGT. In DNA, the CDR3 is TGTGCCAGCAGTGCGGTGGGGACGTCCTACGAGCAGTACGTC. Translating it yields CASSAVGTSYEQYV.

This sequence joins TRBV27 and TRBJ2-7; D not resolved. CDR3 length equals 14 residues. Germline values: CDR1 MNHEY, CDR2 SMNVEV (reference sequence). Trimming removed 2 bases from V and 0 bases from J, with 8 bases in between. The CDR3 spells CASSLRKSSYEQYF. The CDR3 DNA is TGTGCCAGCAGTTTACGTAAGAGCTCCTACGAGCAGTACTTC.

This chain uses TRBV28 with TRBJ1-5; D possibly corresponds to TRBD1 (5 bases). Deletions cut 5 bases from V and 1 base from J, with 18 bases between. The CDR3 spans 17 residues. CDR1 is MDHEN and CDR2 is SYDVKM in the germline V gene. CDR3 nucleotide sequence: TGTGCCAGCAGTCCAGGGACCCAAAAGCGGAGCAATCAGCCCCAGCATTTT. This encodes CASSPGTQKRSNQPQHF.

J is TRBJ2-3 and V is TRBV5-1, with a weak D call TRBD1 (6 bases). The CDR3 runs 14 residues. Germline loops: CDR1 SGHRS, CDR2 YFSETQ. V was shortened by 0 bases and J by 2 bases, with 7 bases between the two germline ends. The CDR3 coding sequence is TGCGCCAGCAGCTTGGAGGGGGACACAGATACGCAGTATTTT. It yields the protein CASSLEGDTDTQYF.

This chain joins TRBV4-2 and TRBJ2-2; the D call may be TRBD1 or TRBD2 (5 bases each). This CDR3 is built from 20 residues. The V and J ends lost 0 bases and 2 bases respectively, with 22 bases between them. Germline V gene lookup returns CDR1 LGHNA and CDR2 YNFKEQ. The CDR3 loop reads CASSQDLNPGTLANTGELFF. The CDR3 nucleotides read TGTGCCAGCAGCCAAGATTTGAACCCCGGGACGTTAGCTAACACCGGGGAGCTGTTTTTT.

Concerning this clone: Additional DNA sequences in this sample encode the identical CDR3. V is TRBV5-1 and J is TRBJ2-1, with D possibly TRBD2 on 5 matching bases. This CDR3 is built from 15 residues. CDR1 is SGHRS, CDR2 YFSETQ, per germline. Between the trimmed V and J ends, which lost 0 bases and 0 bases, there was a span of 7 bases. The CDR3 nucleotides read TGCGCCAGCAGCTTGGGAGGGAGCTCCTACAATGAGCAGTTCTTC. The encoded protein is CASSLGGSSYNEQFF.

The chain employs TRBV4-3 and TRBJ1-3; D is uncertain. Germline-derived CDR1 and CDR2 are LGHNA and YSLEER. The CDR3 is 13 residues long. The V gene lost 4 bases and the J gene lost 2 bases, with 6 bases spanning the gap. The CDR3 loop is CASSPGAGNTIYF. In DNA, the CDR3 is TGCGCCAGCAGCCCGGGAGCTGGAAACACCATATATTTT.

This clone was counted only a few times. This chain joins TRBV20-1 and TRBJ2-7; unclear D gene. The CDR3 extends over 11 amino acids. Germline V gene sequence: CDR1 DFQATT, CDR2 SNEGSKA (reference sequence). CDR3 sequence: CTASESLEQYF. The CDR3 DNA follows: TGCACCGCGAGCGAGTCCCTCGAGCAGTACTTC.

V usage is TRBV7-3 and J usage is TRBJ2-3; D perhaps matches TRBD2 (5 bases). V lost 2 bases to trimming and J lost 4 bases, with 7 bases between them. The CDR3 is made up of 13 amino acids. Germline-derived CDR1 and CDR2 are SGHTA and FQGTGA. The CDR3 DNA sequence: TGTGCCAGCAGCTTAGTCGGGGCAGATACGCAGTATTTT. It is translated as CASSLVGADTQYF.

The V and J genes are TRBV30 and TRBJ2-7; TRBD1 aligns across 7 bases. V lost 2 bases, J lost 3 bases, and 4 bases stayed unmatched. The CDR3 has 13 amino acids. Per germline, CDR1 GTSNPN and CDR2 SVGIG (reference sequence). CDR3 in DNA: TGTGCCTGGAGTCCGGGACAGAACTACGAGCAGTACTTC. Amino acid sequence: CAWSPGQNYEQYF. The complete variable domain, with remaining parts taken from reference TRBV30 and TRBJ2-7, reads SQTIHQWPATLVQPVGSPLSLECTVEGTSNPNLYWYRQAAGRGLQLLFYSVGIGQISSEVPQNLSASRPQDRQFILSSKKLLLSDSGFYLCAWSPGQNYEQYFGPGTRLTVT.

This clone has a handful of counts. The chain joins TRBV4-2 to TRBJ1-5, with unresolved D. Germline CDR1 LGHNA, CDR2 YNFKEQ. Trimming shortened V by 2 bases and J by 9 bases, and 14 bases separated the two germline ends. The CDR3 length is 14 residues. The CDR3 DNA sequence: TGTGCCAGCAGCCAAAGACTGGCCGCGGGGCCCCAGCATTTT. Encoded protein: CASSQRLAAGPQHF.

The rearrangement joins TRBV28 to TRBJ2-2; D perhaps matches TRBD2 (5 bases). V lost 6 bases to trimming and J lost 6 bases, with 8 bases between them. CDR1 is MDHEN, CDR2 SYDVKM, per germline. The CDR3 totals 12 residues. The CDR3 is CASRDGAGELFF. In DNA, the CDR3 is TGTGCCAGCAGAGACGGGGCCGGGGAGCTGTTTTTT.

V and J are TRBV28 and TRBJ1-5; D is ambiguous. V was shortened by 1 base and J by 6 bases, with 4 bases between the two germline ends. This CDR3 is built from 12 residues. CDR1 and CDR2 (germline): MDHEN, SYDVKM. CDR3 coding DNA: TGTGCCAGCAGTTTATCAAGTCAGCCCCAGCATTTT. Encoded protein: CASSLSSQPQHF. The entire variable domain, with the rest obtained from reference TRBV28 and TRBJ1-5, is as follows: DVKVTQSSRYLVKRTGEKVFLECVQDMDHENMFWYRQDPGLGLRLIYFSYDVKMKEKGDIPEGYSVSREKKERFSLILESASTNQTSMYLCASSLSSQPQHFGDGTRLSIL.

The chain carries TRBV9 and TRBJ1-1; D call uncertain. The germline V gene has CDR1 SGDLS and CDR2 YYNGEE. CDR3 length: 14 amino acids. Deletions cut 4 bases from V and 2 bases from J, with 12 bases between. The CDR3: CASSSLVTNTEAFF. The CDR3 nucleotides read TGTGCCAGCAGCTCTCTCGTCACTAACACTGAAGCTTTCTTT.

The CDR3 reads CASSPLRQVRYQPQHF. Written as DNA, the CDR3 is TGTGCCAGCAGTCCGCTCCGACAGGTGCGATATCAGCCCCAGCATTTT. The rearrangement joins TRBV27 to TRBJ1-5; D might be TRBD1 (6 bases). The CDR3 runs 16 residues. Germline V gene lookup returns CDR1 MNHEY and CDR2 SMNVEV (reference sequence). Trimming removed 5 bases at V and 5 bases at J, with 19 bases between.

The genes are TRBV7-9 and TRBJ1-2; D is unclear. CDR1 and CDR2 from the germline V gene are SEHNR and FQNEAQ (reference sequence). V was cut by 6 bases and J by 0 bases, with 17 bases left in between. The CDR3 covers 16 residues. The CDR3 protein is CASSPPLVGTNYGYTF. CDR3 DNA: TGTGCCAGCAGTCCCCCCTTGGTAGGGACTAACTATGGCTACACCTTC.

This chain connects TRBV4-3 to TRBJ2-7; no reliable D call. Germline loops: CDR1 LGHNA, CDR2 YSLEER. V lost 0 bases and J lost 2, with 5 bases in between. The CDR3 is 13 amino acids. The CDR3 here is CASSQDLPYEQYF. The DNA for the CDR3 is TGCGCCAGCAGCCAAGATCTACCCTACGAGCAGTACTTC.

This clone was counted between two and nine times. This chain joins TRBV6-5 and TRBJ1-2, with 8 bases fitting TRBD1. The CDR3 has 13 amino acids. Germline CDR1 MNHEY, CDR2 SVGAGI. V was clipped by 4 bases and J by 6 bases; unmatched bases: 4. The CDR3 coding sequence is TGTGCCAGCAGTTCAGGACAGGGAAATGGCTACACCTTC. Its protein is CASSSGQGNGYTF.

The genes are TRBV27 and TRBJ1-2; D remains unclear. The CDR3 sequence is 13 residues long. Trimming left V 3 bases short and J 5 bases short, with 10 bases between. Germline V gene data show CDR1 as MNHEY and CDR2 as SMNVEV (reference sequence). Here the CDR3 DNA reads TGTGCCAGCAGTTTCACGCTCGGTTATGGCTACACCTTC. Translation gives CASSFTLGYGYTF.

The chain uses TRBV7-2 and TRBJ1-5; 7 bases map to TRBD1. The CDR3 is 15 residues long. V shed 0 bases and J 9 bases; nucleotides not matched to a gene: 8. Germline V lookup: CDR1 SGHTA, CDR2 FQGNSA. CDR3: CASSLARGQNRPQHF. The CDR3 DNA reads TGTGCCAGCAGCTTAGCTAGGGGACAGAACCGGCCCCAGCATTTT.

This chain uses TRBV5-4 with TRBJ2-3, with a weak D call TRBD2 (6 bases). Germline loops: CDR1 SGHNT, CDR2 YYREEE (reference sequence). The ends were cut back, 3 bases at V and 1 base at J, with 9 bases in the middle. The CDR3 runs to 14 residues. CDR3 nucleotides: TGTGCCAGCAGCTCGGCTAGCGGCACAGATACGCAGTATTTT. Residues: CASSSASGTDTQYF.